The 22 T cell receptor beta chains presented below share a single source sample, sequenced in a study of identical twins. TCRdb redid the calling of the 5' RACE reads with MiXCR, one entry per CDR3 protein. The sample lists under 250,000 distinct CDR3 sequences, about 7.5% seen once, with roughly 2% in the top ten. This sample was also put to use in a study of yellow fever vaccine responses in identical twins.

The source material was memory (CD45RO+) T cells sorted from blood. The receptors were sampled from a woman aged 18-29 years in good health.

V and J are TRBV20-1 and TRBJ2-3, with 9 bases identical to TRBD2. The V gene end was trimmed by 4 bases and the J gene end by 2 bases; junction bases not matched to a gene: 4. Germline V lookup: CDR1 DFQATT, CDR2 SNEGSKA (reference sequence). CDR3 length: 14 amino acids. The CDR3 sequence is CSATGGRVTDTQYF. For the CDR3, the DNA is TGCAGTGCTACTGGCGGGAGGGTCACAGATACGCAGTATTTT.

This clonotype has more than one count but fewer than ten. As DNA, the CDR3 is TGTGCCAGCAGTTTAACCCAGGGTCGCGAGCAGTACTTC. It specifies CASSLTQGREQYF. The V gene is TRBV27, the J gene TRBJ2-7; tentatively, D is TRBD1 (5 bases). This CDR3 contains 13 residues. Trimming pared 2 bases from V and 6 bases from J, leaving 11 bases between. Germline V CDR1 and CDR2: MNHEY, SMNVEV (reference sequence).

This clonotype showed up just a few times. V usage is TRBV7-2 and J usage is TRBJ2-5; D is tentatively TRBD1 or TRBD2 (5 bases each). With 0 bases removed from V and 1 base from J, the gap between germline ends came to 12 bases. This CDR3 has 16 residues. CDR1 and CDR2 (germline): SGHTA, FQGNSA. CDR3 residues: CASSLAGTALQETQYF. The CDR3 DNA reads TGTGCCAGCAGCTTAGCCGGGACGGCTCTCCAAGAGACCCAGTACTTC.

The CDR3: CASTQGSGELFF. The CDR3 region has the DNA TGTGCCAGCACCCAGGGGTCCGGGGAGCTGTTTTTT. This rearrangement joins TRBV12-3 or TRBV12-4 to TRBJ2-2; D is perhaps TRBD1 (6 bases). The CDR3 contains 12 residues. Trimming removed 7 bases from V and 6 bases from J, with 9 bases in between.

There are a few counts of this clonotype. V gene TRBV7-8 combines with J gene TRBJ2-2, with 9 bases that match TRBD2. Trimming took 5 bases from V and 0 from J; bases not matched to a gene: 4. The germline CDR1 and CDR2 sequences are SGHVS and FQNEAQ. The length of the CDR3 is 16 residues. This chain's CDR3 is CASSPSSGANTGELFF. The CDR3 DNA reads as TGTGCCAGCAGCCCCTCTAGCGGGGCGAACACCGGGGAGCTGTTTTTT.

This sequence joins TRBV2 and TRBJ2-2; 7 bases line up with TRBD2. V gave up 7 bases and J gave up 6 bases; unmatched junction bases: 8. The CDR3 totals 14 residues. From germline, CDR1 is SNHLY and CDR2 FYNNEI. The CDR3 loop reads CASIPGLVSGELFF. Written as DNA, the CDR3 is TGTGCCAGCATCCCCGGACTAGTCTCCGGGGAGCTGTTTTTT.

This clonotype was counted many times. In nucleotides, the CDR3 is TGCGCCAGCAGCTTGGATGGCGCAGGGATATACAATGAGCAGTTCTTC. Its protein product is CASSLDGAGIYNEQFF. The V and J genes are TRBV5-1 and TRBJ2-1, with D perhaps TRBD1 (5 bases). Trimming removed 0 bases at V and 4 bases at J, with 14 bases between. The CDR3 sequence is 16 residues long. Germline assignment: CDR1 SGHRS and CDR2 YFSETQ.

This clonotype was observed a few times. This chain joins TRBV5-6 and TRBJ2-7; D not certain. V was pared by 1 base and J by 3 bases, with 17 bases between. The CDR3 sequence is 16 residues long. Germline V gives CDR1 SGHDT, CDR2 YYEEEE. This chain's CDR3 is CASSLTFTGKNYEQYF. DNA for the CDR3: TGTGCCAGCAGCTTGACTTTTACGGGCAAAAACTACGAGCAGTACTTC.

This rearrangement joins TRBV12-3 or TRBV12-4 to TRBJ2-2, with D possibly being TRBD2 (6 bases). This CDR3 has 17 residues. Trimming cost V 3 bases and J 5 bases, with 19 bases left between them. The DNA of the CDR3 is TGTGCCAGCAGTTTTATTAGCGGAGCCCTACGAACCGGGGAGCTGTTTTTT. Its translation is CASSFISGALRTGELFF.

This clonotype came up many times. The chain employs TRBV6-6 and TRBJ2-5; 7 nucleotides align to TRBD1. The CDR3 contains 13 residues. The trim removed 6 bases at V and 2 bases at J, leaving 3 bases unmatched. Germline values: CDR1 MNHNY, CDR2 SVGAGI (reference sequence). The CDR3: CASRTGQQETQYF. The CDR3 bases are TGTGCCAGCAGAACGGGACAGCAAGAGACCCAGTACTTC.

The DNA of the CDR3 is TGTGCCAGCAGCCAATGGACTAGCGGGACGGAGACCCAGTACTTC. Its translation: CASSQWTSGTETQYF. The chain has TRBV7-9 and TRBJ2-5, with 12 bases that match TRBD2. J was trimmed by 5 bases and V by 5 bases; bases with no gene match: 6. The CDR3 covers 15 residues. Germline V lookup: CDR1 SEHNR, CDR2 FQNEAQ (reference sequence).

This clonotype was recorded many times. The gene calls are TRBV6-5 and TRBJ1-1; TRBD1 might be the D (5 bases). V lost 10 bases and J 9 bases, leaving 15 bases between the germline ends. Germline loops: CDR1 MNHEY, CDR2 SVGAGI. The CDR3 sequence is 11 residues long. CDR3 residues: CATCRGDQAFF. The CDR3 coding sequence is TGTGCCACCTGTCGGGGGGATCAAGCTTTCTTT.

The rearrangement uses TRBV29-1 and TRBJ2-7, with 8 bases fitting TRBD1. The CDR3 totals 12 residues. Unmatched junction bases numbered 6, after V lost 4 bases and J lost 7 bases. The germline V gene encodes CDR1 SQVTM and CDR2 ANQGSEA. The CDR3 sequence is CSVGDRGGEQYF. CDR3 sequence (DNA): TGCAGCGTTGGAGACAGGGGTGGGGAGCAGTACTTC.

The chain carries TRBV24-1 and TRBJ2-1; weak D call: TRBD2 (6 bases). V was clipped by 3 bases and J by 0 bases, with 11 bases between them. The CDR3 consists of 16 residues. Looked up from germline, CDR1 is KGHDR and CDR2 is SFDVKD. CDR3 protein: CATSDHSGNSYNEQFF. In DNA, the CDR3 is TGTGCCACCAGTGATCATAGCGGAAACTCCTACAATGAGCAGTTCTTC.

CDR3 residues: CASSRPGGLRGASTDTQYF. CDR3 in DNA: TGTGCCAGCAGCCGCCCAGGAGGTCTACGGGGGGCCTCCACAGATACGCAGTATTTT. This rearrangement joins TRBV3-1 to TRBJ2-3; D is perhaps TRBD2 (7 bases). Per the germline V gene, CDR1 is LGHDT and CDR2 is YNNKEL (reference sequence). The CDR3 contains 19 residues. Trimming took 4 bases from V and 2 from J, leaving 25 bases between them.

This clonotype was counted ten times or more. V usage is TRBV28 and J usage is TRBJ1-1; D call uncertain. The CDR3 is 12 amino acids. Trimming pared 1 base from V and 7 bases from J, leaving 7 bases between. Germline CDR1 MDHEN, CDR2 SYDVKM. The CDR3 bases are TGTGCCAGCAGTTTATCGTGGGGTGAAGCTTTCTTT. Its protein product is CASSLSWGEAFF.

This clonotype is a singleton in its sample. This chain uses TRBV28 with TRBJ2-5; D not resolved. Germline V gives CDR1 MDHEN, CDR2 SYDVKM. The CDR3 is 12 residues long. V gave up 5 bases and J gave up 5 bases, with 9 bases separating them. CDR3 sequence reads: CASSAPRETQYF. Here the CDR3 DNA reads TGTGCCAGCAGTGCCCCGCGGGAGACCCAGTACTTC.

V gene TRBV7-3 combines with J gene TRBJ1-2, with D possibly TRBD1 on 5 matching bases. Trimming left V 5 bases short and J 3 bases short, with 13 bases between. This CDR3 contains 14 residues. CDR1 is SGHTA, CDR2 FQGTGA, per germline. CDR3 residues: CASSPTRGDYGYTF. In DNA, the CDR3 is TGTGCCAGCAGCCCTACTAGAGGGGACTATGGCTACACCTTC.

The chain uses TRBV20-1 and TRBJ2-7; 11 bases are a match to TRBD2. V lost 5 bases, J lost 3 bases, and 12 bases stayed unmatched. The CDR3 spans 16 residues. Germline CDR1 and CDR2: DFQATT and SNEGSKA (reference sequence). DNA of the CDR3: TGCAGTGCTCTAACCCATAGCGGGAGGGCCAACTACGAGCAGTACTTC. It codes for CSALTHSGRANYEQYF.

This clonotype was counted ten times or more. The chain has TRBV5-1 and TRBJ2-3; TRBD2 aligns across 8 bases. This CDR3 comprises 16 residues. The ends lost 2 bases at V and 1 base at J; junction bases unmatched: 6. Germline CDR1 SGHRS, CDR2 YFSETQ. The CDR3 reads CASSFSSGPGTDTQYF. CDR3 coding DNA: TGCGCCAGCAGCTTCTCTAGCGGGCCCGGCACAGATACGCAGTATTTT.

The rearrangement joins TRBV5-1 to TRBJ2-3, with TRBD2 identical over 11 bases. The CDR3 consists of 23 residues. Germline CDR1 SGHRS, CDR2 YFSETQ. After removal of 4 bases from V and 4 bases from J, the junction contained 29 bases not matched to a gene. The CDR3 loop reads CASSRHTFSGRAIRVPGADTQYF. The DNA for the CDR3 is TGCGCCAGCAGCCGCCATACCTTTAGCGGGAGGGCCATTCGAGTCCCGGGCGCAGATACGCAGTATTTT. Full variable domain (outside the CDR3, taken from reference TRBV5-1 and TRBJ2-3): KAGVTQTPRYLIKTRGQQVTLSCSPISGHRSVSWYQQTPGQGLQFLFEYFSETQRNKGNFPGRFSGRQFSNSRSEMNVSTLELGDSALYLCASSRHTFSGRAIRVPGADTQYFGPGTRLTVL.

This rearrangement joins TRBV16 to TRBJ2-5, with TRBD2 as a possible D gene (6 bases). CDR1 KGHSY and CDR2 FQNENV come from the germline V gene. The V gene lost 3 bases and the J gene lost 1 base, with 15 bases spanning the gap. The CDR3 covers 16 residues. The CDR3 region is CASSHPGSGPQETQYF. The CDR3 DNA reads as TGTGCCAGCAGCCACCCTGGTAGCGGACCCCAAGAGACCCAGTACTTC.